The 24 T cell receptor beta chains below were found in one sample sequenced in a study of radiotherapy plus CTLA-4 blockade in lung cancer. Sequenced by immunoSEQ multiplex PCR; TCRdb stores in-frame clones only, minus some. The sample records over 100,000 clones, 70% to 85% being singletons. This material consisted of peripheral blood, taken from a patient treated with radiotherapy plus ipilimumab. The receptor source for this set is a human donor with non-small cell lung cancer that progressed on radiotherapy plus ipilimumab. Some clones in this sample may be carry-over from other donors' samples.

This clone was observed once. This sequence joins TRBV19 and TRBJ1-5; possibly TRBD1 for D (6 bases). The CDR3 is made up of 14 amino acids. Germline loops: CDR1 LNHDA, CDR2 SQIVND (reference sequence). V was clipped by 2 bases and J by 5 bases, with 10 bases between them. CDR3 bases: TGTGCCAGTAGTATATTGGGGGGCCATCAGCCCCAGCATTTT. Protein sequence: CASSILGGHQPQHF.

The rearrangement uses TRBV2 and TRBJ2-5; D perhaps matches TRBD2 (6 bases). CDR3 length: 14 amino acids. Trimming removed 7 bases at V and 4 bases at J, with 16 bases between. The germline CDR1 and CDR2 sequences are SNHLY and FYNNEI. The DNA for the CDR3 is TGTGCCAGCACTTGGGGGACCGGGGGAGAGACCCAGTACTTC. Residues: CASTWGTGGETQYF.

This clone was counted once. V is TRBV9 and J is TRBJ1-4; a weak D match, TRBD1 (6 bases). V was cut by 3 bases and J by 6 bases, with 15 bases left in between. This CDR3 contains 15 residues. Germline CDR1 is SGDLS and CDR2 is YYNGEE. The CDR3 is CASSAKQGIDEKLFF. DNA of the CDR3: TGTGCCAGCAGCGCCAAACAGGGAATTGATGAAAAACTGTTTTTT.

The chain recombines TRBV6-1 with TRBJ1-2; 9 bases are a match to TRBD1. This CDR3 has 15 residues. CDR1 is MNHNS and CDR2 is SASEGT in the germline V gene. Trimming cost V 1 base and J 4 bases; bases outside gene matches: 4. Here the CDR3 DNA reads TGTGCCAGCAGTGAAGGGACAGGGGCCCCCTATGGCTACACCTTC. Translating it yields CASSEGTGAPYGYTF.

This sequence joins TRBV9 and TRBJ1-1; the D gene is possibly TRBD1 (5 bases). V was trimmed by 3 bases and J by 6 bases, leaving 9 bases between them. This CDR3 has 12 residues. The V gene's germline CDR1 is SGDLS and CDR2 YYNGEE. The CDR3 loop reads CASSDQGSEAFF. Here the CDR3 DNA reads TGTGCCAGCAGCGACCAGGGATCTGAAGCTTTCTTT. The variable domain in full, completed from reference TRBV9 and TRBJ1-1, reads DSGVTQTPKHLITATGQRVTLRCSPRSGDLSVYWYQQSLDQGLQFLIQYYNGEERAKGNILERFSAQQFPDLHSELNLSSLELGDSALYFCASSDQGSEAFFGQGTRLTVV.

The chain joins TRBV5-4 to TRBJ2-3, with 7 bases matching TRBD1. The V segment lost 4 bases and the J segment 4 bases; nucleotides outside the gene matches: 9. The CDR3 has 15 amino acids. Per germline, CDR1 SGHNT and CDR2 YYREEE (reference sequence). The CDR3 sequence: CASSTYRGFADTQYF. The CDR3 nucleotides are TGTGCCAGCAGCACTTACAGGGGATTTGCAGATACGCAGTATTTT.

This chain links TRBV7-8 with TRBJ1-1; D not resolved. CDR3 size: 15 residues. Germline CDR1 and CDR2: SGHVS and FQNEAQ. V was clipped by 5 bases and J by 4 bases, with 17 bases between them. The chain's CDR3 is CASSLAGYGGTEAFF. The CDR3 nucleotides are TGTGCCAGCAGCCTGGCTGGGTACGGAGGCACTGAAGCTTTCTTT.

This sequence joins TRBV7-3 and TRBJ2-5, with D unclear. The germline gives CDR1 SGHTA, CDR2 FQGTGA. Trimming removed 2 bases from V and 4 bases from J, with 8 bases in between. The CDR3 length is 13 residues. CDR3 in amino acids: CASSLRPGETQYF. In DNA form, the CDR3 reads TGTGCCAGCAGCTTACGCCCGGGAGAGACCCAGTACTTC.

The chain couples TRBV6-1 to TRBJ2-5; TRBD2 matches at 9 bases. Germline values: CDR1 MNHNS, CDR2 SASEGT. The CDR3 sequence is 14 residues long. The ends lost 8 bases at V and 4 bases at J; junction bases unmatched: 8. CDR3 coding DNA: TGTGCCAGCGAGGGAGGCGGGGGGGGAGAGACCCAGTACTTC. Its translation is CASEGGGGGETQYF.

V and J are TRBV4-2 and TRBJ2-3; 7 bases are shared with TRBD1. The CDR3 spans 16 residues. Trimming cost V 3 bases and J 2 bases; bases outside gene matches: 8. Germline-derived CDR1 and CDR2 are LGHNA and YNFKEQ. The CDR3 DNA reads as TGTGCCAGCAGCCACCCAGACAGGGAAATCACAGATACGCAGTATTTT. As protein: CASSHPDREITDTQYF.

V and J are TRBV9 and TRBJ2-3, with TRBD1 matching 8 bases. The CDR3 runs to 14 residues. J was trimmed by 8 bases and V by 0 bases; bases with no gene match: 5. The V gene's germline CDR1 is SGDLS and CDR2 YYNGEE. The CDR3 spells CASSVVQGGGTQYF. The CDR3 nucleotides are TGTGCCAGCAGCGTAGTACAGGGGGGAGGTACGCAGTATTTT.

In this sample, this clone turned up once. The gene calls are TRBV6-1 and TRBJ2-1; D may match TRBD1 or TRBD2 (6 bases each). V was shortened by 9 bases and J by 8 bases, with 11 bases between the two germline ends. The CDR3 extends over 11 amino acids. Germline CDR1 and CDR2: MNHNS and SASEGT. CDR3 sequence: CASRGVHEQFF. DNA for the CDR3: TGTGCCAGTAGGGGGGTACATGAGCAGTTCTTC.

This chain uses TRBV5-4 with TRBJ1-4, with TRBD1 identical over 9 bases. CDR3 length equals 15 residues. CDR1 is SGHNT, CDR2 YYREEE, per germline (reference sequence). Trimming took 0 bases from V and 4 from J; bases not matched to a gene: 1. The DNA of the CDR3 is TGTGCCAGCAGCTTGGGGGGACAGGGTAATGAAAAACTGTTTTTT. Protein: CASSLGGQGNEKLFF. The entire variable domain, with the rest obtained from reference TRBV5-4 and TRBJ1-4, is as follows: ETGVTQSPTHLIKTRGQQVTLRCSSQSGHNTVSWYQQALGQGPQFIFQYYREEENGRGNFPPRFSGLQFPNYSSELNVNALELDDSALYLCASSLGGQGNEKLFFGSGTQLSVL.

Comments on this clone: An end of the junction does not agree with germline; a read error may underlie this. The chain recombines TRBV7-9 with TRBJ2-6; D uncertain. The length of the CDR3 is 12 residues. Germline CDR1 and CDR2: SEHNR and FQNEAQ (reference sequence). The CDR3 DNA reads TGTGCCAGCAGCTTGAGCCCCAACGCCCTGACTTTC. Translated: CASSLSPNALTF.

J is TRBJ2-5 and V is TRBV7-6; D gene ambiguous. The CDR3 has 12 amino acids. Germline V gene lookup returns CDR1 SGHVS and CDR2 FNYEAQ. Trimming removed 5 bases from V and 7 bases from J, with 11 bases in between. This CDR3 reads CASSHPWGTQYF. The CDR3 coding sequence is TGTGCCAGCAGCCATCCCTGGGGGACCCAGTACTTC.

For the CDR3, the DNA is TGCGCCAGCAGCCTACAATCGGGACAGGGCCTCCTCGAGCAGTACTTC. Protein product: CASSLQSGQGLLEQYF. J is TRBJ2-7 and V is TRBV5-1, with 9 positions matching TRBD1. CDR1 and CDR2 from the germline V gene are SGHRS and YFSETQ. The junction had 14 bases not matched to a gene; V was cut back by 4 bases and J by 6 bases. CDR3 length: 16 residues.

The chain links TRBV7-2 to TRBJ1-2; unclear D gene. Trimming pared 5 bases from V and 4 bases from J, leaving 17 bases between. The CDR3 is made up of 15 amino acids. CDR1 SGHTA and CDR2 FQGNSA come from the germline V gene. The CDR3 nucleotides are TGTGCCAGCAGCCCGATTGTGGACTCCCGCTATGGCTACACCTTC. Translated: CASSPIVDSRYGYTF.

The V gene is TRBV2, the J gene TRBJ1-1, with D perhaps matching TRBD1 (6 bases). Trimming cost V 4 bases and J 9 bases, with 18 bases left between them. Germline values: CDR1 SNHLY, CDR2 FYNNEI. This CDR3 is built from 14 residues. CDR3 protein: CASSGFQGPVKAFF. The CDR3 coding sequence is TGTGCCAGCAGTGGATTTCAGGGGCCCGTAAAAGCTTTCTTT.

This chain links TRBV5-1 with TRBJ2-3; 7 bases match TRBD1. CDR3 size: 18 residues. The germline gives CDR1 SGHRS, CDR2 YFSETQ. The V gene end was trimmed by 1 base and the J gene end by 2 bases; junction bases not matched to a gene: 13. CDR3 bases: TGCGCCAGCAGCTTGCCCAAGACGGGACAGAAAAACACAGATACGCAGTATTTT. Translated, it gives CASSLPKTGQKNTDTQYF.

The chain is built from TRBV27 and TRBJ1-6; no clear D gene. The CDR3 contains 14 residues. Per germline, CDR1 MNHEY and CDR2 SMNVEV (reference sequence). Trimming shortened V by 2 bases and J by 6 bases, and 8 bases separated the two germline ends. The CDR3 sequence: CASSLKGGNSPLHF. For the CDR3, the DNA is TGTGCCAGCAGTTTAAAGGGAGGTAATTCACCCCTCCACTTT.

This sequence joins TRBV29-1 and TRBJ1-2; a weak D match, TRBD1 (6 bases). Deletions cut 1 base from V and 4 bases from J, with 13 bases between. From germline, CDR1 is SQVTM and CDR2 ANQGSEA. The CDR3 contains 14 residues. The CDR3 bases are TGCAGCGTTGAAGGTGGGGGGCCGCGCTATGGCTACACCTTC. It is translated as CSVEGGGPRYGYTF.

The V and J genes are TRBV11-2 and TRBJ2-1, with 9 positions matching TRBD2. CDR1 and CDR2 from the germline V gene are SGHAT and FQNNGV. The V gene end was trimmed by 0 bases and the J gene end by 5 bases; junction bases not matched to a gene: 5. This CDR3 has 16 amino acids. In DNA, the CDR3 is TGTGCCAGCAGCTTAGAAGGGGTAGCGGGGGACAATGAGCAGTTCTTC. Translating it yields CASSLEGVAGDNEQFF.

The chain carries TRBV7-9 and TRBJ2-7; no clear D. The CDR3 length is 13 residues. Germline CDR1 SEHNR, CDR2 FQNEAQ (reference sequence). V was shortened by 3 bases and J by 3 bases, with 9 bases between the two germline ends. The CDR3 region has the DNA TGTGCCAGCAGCTTCGAAGGCTTCTACGAGCAGTACTTC. This translates into CASSFEGFYEQYF.

This rearrangement joins TRBV10-1 to TRBJ1-1; 7 bases align to TRBD1. V lost 5 bases, J lost 3 bases, and 9 bases stayed unmatched. The CDR3 is 15 amino acids. Per germline, CDR1 WNHNN and CDR2 SYGVQD (reference sequence). CDR3 coding DNA: TGCGCCAGCAGTCTGGACAGGCGGTCGGACACTGAAGCTTTCTTT. This sequence encodes CASSLDRRSDTEAFF.